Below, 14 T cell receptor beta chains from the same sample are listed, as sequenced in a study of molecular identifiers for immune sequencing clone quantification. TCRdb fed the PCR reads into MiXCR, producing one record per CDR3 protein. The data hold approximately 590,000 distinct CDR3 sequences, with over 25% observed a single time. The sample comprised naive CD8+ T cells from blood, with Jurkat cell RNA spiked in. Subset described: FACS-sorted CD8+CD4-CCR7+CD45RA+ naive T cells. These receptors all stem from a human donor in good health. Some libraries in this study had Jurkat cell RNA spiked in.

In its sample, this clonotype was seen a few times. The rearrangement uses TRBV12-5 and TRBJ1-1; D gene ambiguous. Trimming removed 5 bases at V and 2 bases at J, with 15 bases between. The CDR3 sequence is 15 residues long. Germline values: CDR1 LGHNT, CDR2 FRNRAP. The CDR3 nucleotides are TGTGCTAGTGGTATCCCCAGCGCGGTTAACACTGAAGCTTTCTTT. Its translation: CASGIPSAVNTEAFF.

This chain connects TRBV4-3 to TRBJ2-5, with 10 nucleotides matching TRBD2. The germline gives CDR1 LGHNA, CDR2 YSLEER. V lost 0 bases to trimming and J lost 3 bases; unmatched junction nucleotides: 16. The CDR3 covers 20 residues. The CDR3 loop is CASSQELWSSLAGEEETQYF. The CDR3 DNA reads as TGCGCCAGCAGCCAAGAACTTTGGTCTTCCCTAGCGGGAGAGGAAGAGACCCAGTACTTC.

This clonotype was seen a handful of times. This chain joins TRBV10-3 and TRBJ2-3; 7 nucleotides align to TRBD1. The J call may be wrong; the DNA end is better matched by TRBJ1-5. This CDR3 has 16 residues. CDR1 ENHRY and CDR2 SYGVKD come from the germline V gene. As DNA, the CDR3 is TGTGCCATCAGTGAGTCGATGGCCGAGGGGACAGATACGCAGCATTTT. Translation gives CAISESMAEGTDTQHF.

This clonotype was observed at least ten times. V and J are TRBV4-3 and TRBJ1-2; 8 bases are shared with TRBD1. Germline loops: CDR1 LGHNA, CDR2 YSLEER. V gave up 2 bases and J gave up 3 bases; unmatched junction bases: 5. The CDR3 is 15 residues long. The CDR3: CASSQSGQGHYGYTF. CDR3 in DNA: TGCGCCAGCAGCCAATCAGGACAGGGTCACTATGGCTACACCTTC.

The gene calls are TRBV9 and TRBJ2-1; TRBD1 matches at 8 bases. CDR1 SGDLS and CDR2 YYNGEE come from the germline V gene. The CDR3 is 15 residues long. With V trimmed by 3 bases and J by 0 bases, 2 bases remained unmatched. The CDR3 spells CASSAGQDSYNEQFF. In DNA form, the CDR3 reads TGTGCCAGCAGCGCGGGACAGGACTCCTACAATGAGCAGTTCTTC.

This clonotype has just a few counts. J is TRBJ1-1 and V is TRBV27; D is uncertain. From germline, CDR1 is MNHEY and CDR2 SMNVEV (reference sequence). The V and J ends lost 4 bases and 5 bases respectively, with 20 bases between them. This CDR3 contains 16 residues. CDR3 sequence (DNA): TGTGCCAGCAGTTCCAGCCCCCCAGACCCGAAGACTGAAGCTTTCTTT. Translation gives CASSSSPPDPKTEAFF.

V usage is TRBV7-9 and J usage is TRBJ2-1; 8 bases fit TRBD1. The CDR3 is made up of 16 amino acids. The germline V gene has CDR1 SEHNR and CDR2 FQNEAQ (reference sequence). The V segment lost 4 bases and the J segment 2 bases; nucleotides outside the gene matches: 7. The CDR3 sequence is CASSYTGTGPYNEQFF. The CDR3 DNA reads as TGTGCCAGCAGCTACACCGGGACAGGCCCCTACAATGAGCAGTTCTTC.

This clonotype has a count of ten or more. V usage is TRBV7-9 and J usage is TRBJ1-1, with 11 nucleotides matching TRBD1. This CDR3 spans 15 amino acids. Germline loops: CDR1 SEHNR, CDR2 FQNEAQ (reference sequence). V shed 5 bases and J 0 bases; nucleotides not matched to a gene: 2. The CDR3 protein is CASSKGQGVNTEAFF. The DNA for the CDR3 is TGTGCCAGCAGCAAGGGACAGGGGGTGAACACTGAAGCTTTCTTT.

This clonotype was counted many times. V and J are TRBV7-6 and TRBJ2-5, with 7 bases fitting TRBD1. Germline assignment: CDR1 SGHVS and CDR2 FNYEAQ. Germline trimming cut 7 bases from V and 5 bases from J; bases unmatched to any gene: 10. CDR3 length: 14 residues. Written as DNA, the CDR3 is TGTGCCAGCATACGGAACAGGGGCCTGGAGACCCAGTACTTC. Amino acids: CASIRNRGLETQYF. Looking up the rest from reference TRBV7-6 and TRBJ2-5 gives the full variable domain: GAGVSQSPRYKVTKRGQDVALRCDPISGHVSLYWYRQALGQGPEFLTYFNYEAQQDKSGLPNDRFSAERPEGSISTLTIQRTEQRDSAMYRCASIRNRGLETQYFGPGTRLLVL.

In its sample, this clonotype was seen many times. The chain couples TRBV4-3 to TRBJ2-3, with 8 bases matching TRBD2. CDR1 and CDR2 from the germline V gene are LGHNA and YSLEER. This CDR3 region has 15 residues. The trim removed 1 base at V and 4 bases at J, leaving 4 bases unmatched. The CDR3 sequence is CASSQAIAGPDTQYF. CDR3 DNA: TGCGCCAGCAGCCAAGCAATAGCGGGGCCAGATACGCAGTATTTT.

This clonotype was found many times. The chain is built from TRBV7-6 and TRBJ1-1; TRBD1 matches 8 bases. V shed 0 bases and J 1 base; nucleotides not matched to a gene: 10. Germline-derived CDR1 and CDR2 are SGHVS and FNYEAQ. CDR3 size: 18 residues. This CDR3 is CASSLALYIGQGNTEAFF. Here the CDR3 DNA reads TGTGCCAGCAGCTTAGCGCTCTATATAGGACAGGGGAACACTGAAGCTTTCTTT.

CDR3 nucleotide sequence: TGTGCCAGCAGCCCGGGGGAGCCCCAGTACTTC. Translated: CASSPGEPQYF. The chain couples TRBV7-6 to TRBJ2-5; tentatively, D is TRBD2 (6 bases). This CDR3 comprises 11 residues. V lost 5 bases to trimming and J lost 9 bases, with 10 bases between them. CDR1 is SGHVS and CDR2 is FNYEAQ in the germline V gene.

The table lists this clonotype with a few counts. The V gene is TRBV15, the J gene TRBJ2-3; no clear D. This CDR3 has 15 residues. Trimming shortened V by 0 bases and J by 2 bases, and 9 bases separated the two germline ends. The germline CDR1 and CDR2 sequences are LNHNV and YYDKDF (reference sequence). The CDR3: CATSRDSRYTDTQYF. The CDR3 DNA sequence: TGTGCCACCAGCAGAGATTCGAGGTACACAGATACGCAGTATTTT.

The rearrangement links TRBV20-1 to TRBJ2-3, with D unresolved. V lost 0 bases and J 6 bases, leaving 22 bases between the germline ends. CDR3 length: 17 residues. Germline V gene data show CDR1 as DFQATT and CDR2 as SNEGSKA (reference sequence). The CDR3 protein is CSARDISSVNNVDTQYF. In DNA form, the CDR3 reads TGCAGTGCTAGAGATATCTCGTCTGTTAACAATGTGGATACGCAGTATTTT.